The 10 T cell receptor beta chains below come from one sample, sequenced in a study of blood T cells in healthy people across ages. A sample-barcoded 5' primer and a J-beta primer mix were used in a second PCR of roughly 7 to 12 cycles. TCRdb ran MiXCR on the 5' RACE reads and lists one entry per CDR3 protein. The sample contains about 800,000 distinct CDR3 sequences, just under 25% of which appear only once. These data were also reused for a study on T cells of mothers and their children.

What was sequenced was blood. The receptor set was obtained from a boy between 10 and 17 years old in good health.

This chain connects TRBV12-3 or TRBV12-4 to TRBJ1-2; D is possibly TRBD1 (5 bases). This CDR3 has 15 amino acids. Deletions cut 3 bases from V and 3 bases from J, with 14 bases between. The chain's CDR3 is CASSFLGAGDYGYTF. In nucleotides, the CDR3 is TGTGCCAGCAGTTTTCTCGGGGCGGGGGACTATGGCTACACCTTC.

The V call is TRBV6-6, the J call TRBJ2-5, with D uncertain. This CDR3 contains 14 residues. Per the germline V gene, CDR1 is MNHNY and CDR2 is SVGAGI (reference sequence). Trimming left V 7 bases short and J 2 bases short, with 14 bases between. The CDR3 spells CASTSITGQETQYF. The CDR3 DNA follows: TGTGCCAGCACCTCGATAACTGGACAAGAGACCCAGTACTTC.

This clonotype was observed a handful of times. The chain employs TRBV3-1 and TRBJ2-1; D could derive from TRBD1 or TRBD2 (6 bases each). The CDR3 is 16 amino acids. V lost 3 bases, J lost 2 bases, and 14 bases lay in between. Looked up from germline, CDR1 is LGHDT and CDR2 is YNNKEL (reference sequence). CDR3 sequence: CASSHIGGSPYNEQFF. CDR3 in DNA: TGTGCCAGCAGCCATATCGGGGGCAGCCCCTACAATGAGCAGTTCTTC.

Only one count was recorded for this clonotype. The chain is built from TRBV12-3 or TRBV12-4 and TRBJ1-5; D not certain. V lost 0 bases, J lost 10 bases, and 16 bases lay in between. The length of the CDR3 is 15 residues. The DNA of the CDR3 is TGTGCCAGCAGTTTAGCGGGCGGGAGGGTGCTTCCCCAGCATTTT. It specifies CASSLAGGRVLPQHF.

The chain carries TRBV6-4 and TRBJ2-2, with D perhaps matching TRBD2 (6 bases). The CDR3 length is 15 residues. The germline CDR1 and CDR2 sequences are MRHNA and SNTAGT. The V and J ends lost 10 bases and 2 bases respectively, with 17 bases between them. The CDR3 DNA is TGTGCCAACCCTTCCGGGACTCGAAACACCGGGGAGCTGTTTTTT. Amino acid sequence: CANPSGTRNTGELFF.

The CDR3 loop is CASSLGRLATDTQYF. CDR3 coding DNA: TGTGCCAGCAGCTTAGGGCGACTAGCGACAGATACGCAGTATTTT. The rearrangement joins TRBV7-2 to TRBJ2-3; the match to TRBD2 covers 8 bases. This CDR3 region has 15 residues. Germline CDR1 reads SGHTA; CDR2 reads FQGNSA. The trim removed 1 base at V and 3 bases at J, leaving 3 bases unmatched.

The chain joins TRBV4-1 to TRBJ2-7, with 7 nucleotides matching TRBD2. In germline, CDR1 is MGHRA, CDR2 YSYEKL. After removal of 3 bases from V and 2 bases from J, the junction contained 10 bases not matched to a gene. The CDR3 totals 16 residues. CDR3 residues: CASSQSGGYLAYEQYF. The CDR3 nucleotides read TGCGCCAGCAGCCAGTCGGGGGGTTACTTGGCCTACGAGCAGTACTTC.

This chain connects TRBV29-1 to TRBJ2-1, with 9 positions matching TRBD1. From germline, CDR1 is SQVTM and CDR2 ANQGSEA. The J segment lost 6 bases and the V segment lost 3 bases, leaving 6 bases of the junction unmatched. The CDR3 consists of 14 residues. The CDR3 spells CSVDRRQGGNEQFF. The CDR3 coding sequence is TGCAGCGTTGATCGGAGACAGGGGGGCAATGAGCAGTTCTTC.

The rearrangement uses TRBV29-1 and TRBJ2-7; 7 nucleotides agree with TRBD2. The CDR3 spans 12 residues. The J segment lost 2 bases and the V segment lost 6 bases, leaving 4 bases of the junction unmatched. Germline V CDR1 and CDR2: SQVTM, ANQGSEA. The CDR3: CSVREETYEQYF. The CDR3, as DNA: TGCAGCGTACGGGAGGAGACCTACGAGCAGTACTTC.

This clonotype appeared once. V is TRBV6-5 and J is TRBJ2-5; the D call may be TRBD1 or TRBD2 (5 bases each). The tail of the sequence fits TRBJ2-1 better, so the J call may be wrong. Per the germline V gene, CDR1 is MNHEY and CDR2 is SVGAGI. This CDR3 comprises 16 residues. CDR3 coding DNA: TGTGCCAGCAGTTATGGTTTAGGGGAGAACTACAATGAGCAGTTCTTC. Its translation is CASSYGLGENYNEQFF.